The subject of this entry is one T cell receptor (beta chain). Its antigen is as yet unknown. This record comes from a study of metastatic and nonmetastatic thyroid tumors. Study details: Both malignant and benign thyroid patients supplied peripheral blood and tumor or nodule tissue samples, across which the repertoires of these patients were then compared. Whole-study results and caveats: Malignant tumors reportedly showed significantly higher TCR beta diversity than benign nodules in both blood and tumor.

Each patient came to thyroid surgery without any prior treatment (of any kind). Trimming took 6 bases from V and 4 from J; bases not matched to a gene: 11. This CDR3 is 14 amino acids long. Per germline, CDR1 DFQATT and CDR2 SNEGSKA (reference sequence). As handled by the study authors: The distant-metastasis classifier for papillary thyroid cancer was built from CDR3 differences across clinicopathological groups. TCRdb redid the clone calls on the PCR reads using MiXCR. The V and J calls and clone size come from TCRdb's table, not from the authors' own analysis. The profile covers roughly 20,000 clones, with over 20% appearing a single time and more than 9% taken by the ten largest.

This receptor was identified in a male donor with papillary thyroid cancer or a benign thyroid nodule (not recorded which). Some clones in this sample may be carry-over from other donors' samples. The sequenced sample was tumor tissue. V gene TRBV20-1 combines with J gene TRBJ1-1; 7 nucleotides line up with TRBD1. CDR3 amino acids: CSATTRGPGTEAFF. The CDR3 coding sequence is TGCAGTGCCACGACAAGGGGGCCGGGCACTGAAGCTTTCTTT.